The 7 T cell receptor beta chains below all came from one sample that was sequenced in a study of OX40 agonist ivuxolimab in advanced cancers. This table comes from immunoSEQ multiplex PCR, and its TCRdb copy is limited to in-frame clones, with some not included. The sample has fewer than 25,000 clones, approximately 86% seen once. The sample consisted of CD4+ or CD8+ T cells sorted from blood, taken in a trial of the OX40 agonist ivuxolimab. The origin of the receptors is an adult with an advanced solid tumor such as melanoma, head and neck, liver or kidney cancer.

A word on this clone: Germline is not matched at one junction end, which may reflect a read error. The chain recombines TRBV7-7 with TRBJ2-2; D may be TRBD1 (5 bases). CDR3 length: 13 residues. CDR1 and CDR2 from the germline V gene are SSHAT and FNYEAQ (reference sequence). CDR3 in amino acids: CASSWTLTGELFF. CDR3 coding DNA: TGTGCTAGCAGCTGGACACTAACCGGGGAGCTGTTTTTT.

V and J are TRBV6-5 and TRBJ2-3; no firm D call. V was clipped by 6 bases and J by 2 bases, with 12 bases between them. The CDR3 has 14 amino acids. Germline V gene sequence: CDR1 MNHEY, CDR2 SVGAGI. CDR3 region: CASRRLVTTDTQYF. The CDR3 DNA sequence: TGTGCCAGCAGGAGGTTGGTAACCACAGATACGCAGTATTTT.

This clone appeared a few times. The genes are TRBV5-6 and TRBJ2-3; D perhaps matches TRBD2 (5 bases). Trimming shortened V by 0 bases and J by 2 bases, and 13 bases separated the two germline ends. The germline V gene has CDR1 SGHDT and CDR2 YYEEEE. The CDR3 has 16 residues. CDR3 sequence reads: CASSLANSVVTDTQYF. For the CDR3, the DNA is TGTGCCAGCAGCTTGGCGAATAGCGTGGTCACAGATACGCAGTATTTT.

The genes are TRBV11-2 and TRBJ2-1; 7 bases line up with TRBD2. With 4 bases clipped from V and 6 bases from J, the junction kept 12 bases outside the gene matches. This CDR3 has 16 residues. The germline CDR1 and CDR2 sequences are SGHAT and FQNNGV. DNA for the CDR3: TGTGCCAGCAGCTCCGCGGGGCGGGAGTTCGGCAATGAGCAGTTCTTC. Translation: CASSSAGREFGNEQFF.

The rearrangement uses TRBV7-6 and TRBJ2-3; 8 bases are a match to TRBD2. Germline trimming cut 4 bases from V and 5 bases from J; bases unmatched to any gene: 2. This CDR3 is built from 13 residues. Germline loops: CDR1 SGHVS, CDR2 FNYEAQ. The CDR3 region has the DNA TGTGCCAGCAGCTCCGCGGGGGGAGATACGCAGTATTTT. It specifies CASSSAGGDTQYF.

This chain links TRBV28 with TRBJ1-2, with 9 bases fitting TRBD1. The V gene's germline CDR1 is MDHEN and CDR2 SYDVKM. The CDR3 sequence is 12 residues long. Trimming took 5 bases from V and 5 from J; bases not matched to a gene: 0. The CDR3 DNA follows: TGTGCCAGCAGTGGACAGGGGTATGGCTACACCTTC. Amino acid sequence: CASSGQGYGYTF.

V gene TRBV5-1 combines with J gene TRBJ2-3; 14 positions match TRBD2. In germline, CDR1 is SGHRS, CDR2 YFSETQ. The V gene end was trimmed by 4 bases and the J gene end by 4 bases; junction bases not matched to a gene: 5. The CDR3 sequence is 16 residues long. As DNA, the CDR3 is TGCGCCAGCAGCGGCGGACTAGCGGGAGGTCCAGATACGCAGTATTTT. Translated, it gives CASSGGLAGGPDTQYF. Full variable domain (remainder filled in from reference TRBV5-1 and TRBJ2-3): KAGVTQTPRYLIKTRGQQVTLSCSPISGHRSVSWYQQTPGQGLQFLFEYFSETQRNKGNFPGRFSGRQFSNSRSEMNVSTLELGDSALYLCASSGGLAGGPDTQYFGPGTRLTVL.